Many counts were recorded for the clone carrying this T cell receptor beta chain. The target antigen is unknown. Germline V CDR1 and CDR2: MNHNY, SVGAGI (reference sequence). Trimming shortened V by 7 bases and J by 1 base, and 7 bases separated the two germline ends. The CDR3 has 13 residues. For blood RNA, unsorted whole blood served as the source, and germline DNA was extracted too. Collection of around 4 milliliters of peripheral blood took place before surgery. The sample comes from a study of tumor-infiltrating lymphocytes in primary liver carcinoma. Study context: Aged between 30 and 69 years, the patients were men and women. Tumors measured 4.2 to 10 cm and were stage T1-T3 N0M0. Whole-study results and caveats: Tumor-adjacent and tumor-blood pairs shared less of their repertoires than tumor region pairs shared.

Researchers generated TCR beta cDNA from about 460 ng of total RNA, relying on a constant-region primer. A slightly modified ARM-PCR protocol with three nested multiplex PCR rounds produced these TCR beta libraries. For 10 cycles apiece, the opening two PCR rounds ran with TRBV1-TRBV30 forward primers and a C-beta reverse primer. From the multiplex PCR reads, TCRdb called clonotypes with MiXCR, one entry per CDR3 protein. The data show about 330,000 distinct CDR3 sequences, around 60% seen once. Sequenced sample: peripheral blood. The chain recombines TRBV6-6 with TRBJ2-2, with a tentative D call TRBD1 (6 bases). This clonotype originated in a man aged 35 to 55 with primary liver carcinoma and hepatitis B virus infection. CDR3 sequence (DNA): TGTGCCAGCACGACAGGGAACACCGGGGAGCTGTTTTTT. Residues: CASTTGNTGELFF.